The T cell receptor (beta chain) described here comes from a study of early T cells in non-severe SARS-CoV-2 infection (dated by TCRdb to the early 2020s). General notes on the study: TCR sequencing used bulk RNA from unsorted whole blood, so alpha and beta chains could not be paired. General findings and caveats noted by the study authors: VDJdb matching was skewed toward anti-spike CD8 responses and likely underestimated virus-specific expansions by missing private and CD4 specificities.

A case-control design nested within a healthcare worker cohort in London, UK, was used, with weekly nasopharyngeal swab PCR tests and blood sampling performed. Healthcare workers were recruited during the week of the UK lockdown, between 23 and 31 March 2020, and followed weekly for up to about 15 weeks. As to this clonotype: This receptor's antigen is unknown. Nothing much larger sits one base from this clone, and base qualities are not available.

Library preparation employed 5' RACE. Sequencing relied on a NextSeq 500. To correct for sequencing error and PCR bias, the TCR library protocol tagged individual cDNA molecules with unique molecular identifiers. Sequencing covered both TCR alpha and beta chains, and within each sample the abundances of alpha and beta sequences were tightly co-correlated. In the paper's pipeline: Decombinator V4 was used to annotate TCR sequences for V gene, J gene and CDR3. Expanded TCRs were defined as changing significantly between any two time points under a Poisson model with p below 0.0001. Abundances of TCRs were expressed as counts per million after normalisation to the total number of TCRs sequenced in each sample. MAIT TCRs were defined by TRAV1-2 paired with TRAJ12, TRAJ20 or TRAJ33, and iNKT TCRs by TRAV10 paired with TRAJ18. VDJdb, accessed 1 November 2021, was searched for CMV, EBV and SARS-CoV-2 annotated TCRs, excluding TCRs annotated for multiple antigens. Using fastp trimming at Q25 and MiXCR clonotype assembly, TCRdb reanalyzed the public sequencing data and kept in-frame beta chains. Rows merge per CDR3 protein into single entries with the most common DNA and genes. It is TCRdb's table, rather than the study itself, that gives the V and J calls and clone size. Here the sample has about 100,000 distinct CDR3 sequences; less than 15% occur a single time. The top ten constitute approximately 2.3% of the sample.

From the cysteine through the phenylalanine, the CDR3 covers 13 amino acids. Of all the DNA, just the CDR3 is kept, 39 bases in frame from base 1. Taken from the germline V gene, the CDR1 and CDR2 loops are MRHNA and SNTAGT. V was cut back by 8 bases and J by 1 base, leaving a gap of 8 bases between them. The sequenced material came from whole blood. The chain is encoded by TRBV6-4 joined to TRBJ1-4; the D gene is not confidently resolved. The receptor's source is an adult who was a healthcare worker with PCR-confirmed SARS-CoV-2 infection or an uninfected control (not recorded which). CDR3 sequence: CASSEGTNEKLFF. DNA sequence: TGTGCCAGCTCAGAAGGAACTAATGAAAAACTGTTTTTT.